This TCR beta chain was captured by sequencing in a study of blood T cells in healthy people across ages. This clonotype was found once. The CDR3 contains 13 residues. Germline assignment: CDR1 MNHEY and CDR2 SVGAGI. V was trimmed by 3 bases and J by 6 bases, leaving 10 bases between them. Every donor gave approximately 10 milliliters of peripheral blood. Then a second PCR, running roughly 7 to 11 cycles, was carried out with a sample-barcoded 5' primer and a J-beta primer mix. Tags on each cDNA molecule came from a template-switch adaptor with 12 random nucleotides. Researchers report that each sample yielded at least 3 million CDR3-containing paired-end reads. Via MiXCR, TCRdb re-called the 5' RACE reads, giving one row per CDR3 protein. The sample lists about 780,000 distinct CDR3 sequences, approximately 65% seen once, with about a quarter in the top ten.

The chain combines TRBV6-5 with TRBJ2-3; D is ambiguous. This TCR came from a man between 25 and 39 years old in good health. Source material: blood. The CDR3 protein is CASSYAPWDTQYF. Written as DNA, the CDR3 is TGTGCCAGCAGTTATGCTCCGTGGGATACGCAGTATTTT.